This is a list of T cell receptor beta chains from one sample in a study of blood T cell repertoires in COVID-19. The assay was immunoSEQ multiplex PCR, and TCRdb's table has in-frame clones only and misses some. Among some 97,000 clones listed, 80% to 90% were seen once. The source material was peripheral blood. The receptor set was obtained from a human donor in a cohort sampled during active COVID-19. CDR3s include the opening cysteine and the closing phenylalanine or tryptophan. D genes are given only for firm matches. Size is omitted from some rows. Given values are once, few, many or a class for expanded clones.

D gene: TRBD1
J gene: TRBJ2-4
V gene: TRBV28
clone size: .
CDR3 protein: CASSNIGQGAAKNIQYF
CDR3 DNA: TGTGCCAGCAGTAATATCGGACAGGGGGCAGCTAAAAACATTCAGTACTTC

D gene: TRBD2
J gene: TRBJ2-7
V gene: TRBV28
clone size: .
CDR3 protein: CASGFLPGLGTEQYF
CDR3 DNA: TGTGCCAGCGGATTTCTGCCGGGACTAGGAACCGAGCAGTACTTC

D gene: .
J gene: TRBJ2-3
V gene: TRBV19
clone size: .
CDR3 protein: CASSKRLGGGTDTQYF
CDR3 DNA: TGTGCCAGTAGTAAACGTCTAGGGGGAGGCACAGATACGCAGTATTTT

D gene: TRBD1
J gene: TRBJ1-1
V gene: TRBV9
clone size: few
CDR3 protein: CASSATGGIGEAFF
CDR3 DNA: TGTGCCAGCAGCGCTACAGGGGGGATAGGTGAAGCTTTCTTT

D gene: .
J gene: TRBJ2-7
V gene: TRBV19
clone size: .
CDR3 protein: CASRASGAGEQYF
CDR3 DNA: TGTGCCAGTAGGGCCTCAGGGGCGGGTGAGCAGTACTTC

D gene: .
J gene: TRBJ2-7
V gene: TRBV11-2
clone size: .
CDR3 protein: CASSLGLVSYEQYF
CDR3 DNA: TGTGCCAGCAGCTTAGGGCTAGTTTCCTACGAGCAGTACTTC

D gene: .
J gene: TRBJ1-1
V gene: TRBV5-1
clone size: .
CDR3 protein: CASSRTGGTEAFF
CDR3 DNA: TGCGCCAGCAGCCGGACTGGGGGGACTGAAGCTTTCTTT

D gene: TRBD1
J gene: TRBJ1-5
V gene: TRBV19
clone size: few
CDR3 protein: CASSTTGGGQPQHF
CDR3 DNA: TGTGCCAGTAGTACCACAGGGGGCGGTCAGCCCCAGCATTTT

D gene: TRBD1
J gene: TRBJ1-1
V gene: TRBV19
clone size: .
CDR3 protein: CATGQGVSEAFF
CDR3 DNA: TGTGCCACGGGACAGGGGGTTTCTGAAGCTTTCTTT

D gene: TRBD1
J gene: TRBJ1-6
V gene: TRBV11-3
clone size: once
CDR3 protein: CANRGRAYNSPLHF
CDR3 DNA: TGTGCCAACAGGGGGCGAGCCTATAATTCACCCCTCCACTTT

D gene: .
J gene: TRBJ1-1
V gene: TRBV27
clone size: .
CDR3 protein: CASRPWGVQEAFF
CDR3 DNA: TGTGCCAGCAGGCCCTGGGGGGTACAGGAGGCTTTCTTT

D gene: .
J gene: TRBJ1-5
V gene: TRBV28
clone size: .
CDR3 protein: CASVHAGNGNQPQHF
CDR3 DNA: TGTGCCAGCGTTCACGCAGGGAATGGAAATCAGCCCCAGCATTTT

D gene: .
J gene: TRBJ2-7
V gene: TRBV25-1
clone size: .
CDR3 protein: CASSGPWYEQYF
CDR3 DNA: TGTGCCAGCAGTGGGCCGTGGTACGAGCAGTACTTC

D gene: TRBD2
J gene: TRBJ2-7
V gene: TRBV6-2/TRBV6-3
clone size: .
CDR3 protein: CASSTSGATYEQYF
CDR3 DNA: TGTGCCAGCAGCACTAGCGGCGCGACCTACGAGCAGTACTTC

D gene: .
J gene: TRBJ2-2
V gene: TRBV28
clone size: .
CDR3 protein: CASSLRGATGELFF
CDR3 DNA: TGTGCCAGCAGTTTACGGGGGGCCACCGGGGAGCTGTTTTTT

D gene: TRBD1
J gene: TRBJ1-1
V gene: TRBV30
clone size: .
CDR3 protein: CAWGGQGLTEAFF
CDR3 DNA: TGTGCCTGGGGAGGACAGGGTCTGACTGAAGCTTTCTTT

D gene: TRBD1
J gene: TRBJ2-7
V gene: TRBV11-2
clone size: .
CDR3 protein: CASRGIRGRGPEQYF
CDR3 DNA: TGTGCCAGCAGGGGTATCAGGGGGCGCGGGCCCGAGCAGTACTTC

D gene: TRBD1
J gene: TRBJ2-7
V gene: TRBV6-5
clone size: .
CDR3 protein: CASCRDRGYEQYF
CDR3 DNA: TGTGCCAGCTGCCGGGACAGGGGTTACGAGCAGTACTTC

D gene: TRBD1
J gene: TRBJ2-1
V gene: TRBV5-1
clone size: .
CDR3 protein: CASSSDISGTGYNEQFF
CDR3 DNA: TGCGCCAGCAGCTCGGATATTTCCGGGACAGGGTATAATGAGCAGTTCTTC

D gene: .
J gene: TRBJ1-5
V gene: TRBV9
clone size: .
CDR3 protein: CASSEGRNNQPQHF
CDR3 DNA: TGTGCCAGCAGCGAGGGGCGGAACAATCAGCCCCAGCATTTT

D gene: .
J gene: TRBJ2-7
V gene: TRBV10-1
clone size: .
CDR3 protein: CASGGTTLICEQYF
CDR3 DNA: TGCGCCAGCGGGGGGACGACCCTGATTTGCGAGCAGTACTTC

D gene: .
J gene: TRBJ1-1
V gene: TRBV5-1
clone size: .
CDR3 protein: CASTLSGPPLNTEAFF
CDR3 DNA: TGCGCCAGCACCCTATCAGGTCCCCCCTTGAACACTGAAGCTTTCTTT

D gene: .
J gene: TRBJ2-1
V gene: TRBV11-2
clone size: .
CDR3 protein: CASSLDLMVLRVGNEQFF
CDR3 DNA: TGTGCCAGCAGCTTAGATCTTATGGTTTTGCGGGTTGGCAATGAGCAGTTCTTC

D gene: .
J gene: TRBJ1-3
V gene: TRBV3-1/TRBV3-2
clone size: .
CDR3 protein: CASSQSEGRHNTIYF
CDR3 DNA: TGTGCCAGCAGCCAGAGCGAAGGGAGGCACAACACCATATATTTT

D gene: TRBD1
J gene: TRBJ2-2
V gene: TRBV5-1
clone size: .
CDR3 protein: CASSQGQGARAGELFF
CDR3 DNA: TGCGCCAGCAGCCAAGGACAGGGGGCGCGGGCCGGGGAGCTGTTTTTT

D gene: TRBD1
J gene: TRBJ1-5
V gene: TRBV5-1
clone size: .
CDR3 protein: CASSSGGTSQPQHF
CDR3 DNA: TGCGCCAGCAGCTCAGGGGGCACGAGTCAGCCCCAGCATTTT

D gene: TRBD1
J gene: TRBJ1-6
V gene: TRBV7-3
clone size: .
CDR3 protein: CASRRDSYNSPLHF
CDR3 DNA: TGTGCCAGCAGGCGGGACAGTTATAATTCACCCCTCCACTTT

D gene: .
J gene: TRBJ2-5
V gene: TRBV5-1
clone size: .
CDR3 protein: CASSLNGRQGETQYF
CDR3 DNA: TGCGCCAGCAGCTTGAACGGACGGCAGGGGGAGACCCAGTACTTC

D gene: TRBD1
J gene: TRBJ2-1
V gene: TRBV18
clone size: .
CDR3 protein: CASSAGTVPSYNEQFF
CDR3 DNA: TGTGCCAGCTCAGCCGGGACAGTCCCTTCCTACAATGAGCAGTTCTTC

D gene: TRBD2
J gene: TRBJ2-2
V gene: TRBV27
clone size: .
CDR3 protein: CASSLTSGNTGELFF
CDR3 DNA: TGTGCCAGCAGTTTAACTAGCGGGAACACCGGGGAGCTGTTTTTT

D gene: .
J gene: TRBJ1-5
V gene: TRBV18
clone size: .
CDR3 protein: CASSSGGGGRNQPQHF
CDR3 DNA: TGTGCCAGCTCCTCTGGCGGTGGCGGGCGCAATCAGCCCCAGCATTTT

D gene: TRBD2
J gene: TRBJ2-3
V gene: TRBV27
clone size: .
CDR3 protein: CASSTRTSGAQYF
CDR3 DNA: TGTGCCAGCAGTACCCGGACTAGCGGGGCGCAGTATTTT

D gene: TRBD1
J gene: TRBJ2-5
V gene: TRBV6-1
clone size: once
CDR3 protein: CASSESTGGQETQYF
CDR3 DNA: TGTGCCAGCAGTGAATCGACAGGGGGACAAGAGACCCAGTACTTC

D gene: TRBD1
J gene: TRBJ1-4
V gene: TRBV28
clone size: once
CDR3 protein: CASSSSGTATNEKLFF
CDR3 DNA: TGTGCCAGCAGTTCCTCCGGGACAGCAACTAATGAAAAACTGTTTTTT

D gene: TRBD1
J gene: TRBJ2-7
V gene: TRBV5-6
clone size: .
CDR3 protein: CASTYSRTGGYEQYF
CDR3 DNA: TGTGCCAGCACCTATTCTCGGACAGGAGGTTACGAGCAGTACTTC

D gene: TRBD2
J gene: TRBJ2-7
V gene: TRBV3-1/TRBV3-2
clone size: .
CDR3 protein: CASSREGTSGVSGEQYF
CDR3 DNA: TGTGCCAGCAGCCGAGAAGGGACTAGCGGGGTTTCGGGCGAGCAGTACTTC

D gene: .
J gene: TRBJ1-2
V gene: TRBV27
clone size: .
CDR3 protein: CASSFSVPGDYGYTF
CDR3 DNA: TGTGCCAGCAGTTTTTCCGTCCCGGGAGACTATGGCTACACCTTC

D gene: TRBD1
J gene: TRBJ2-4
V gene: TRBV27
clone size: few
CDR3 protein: CASSFGTGKNIQYF
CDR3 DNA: TGTGCCAGCAGTTTTGGGACAGGCAAAAACATTCAGTACTTC